This T cell receptor beta chain came from a study of blood T cell repertoires in COVID-19. Study-wide background: T cells, B-cell-depleted T cells, or PBMCs provided the cDNA or gDNA that served as material.

The germline gives CDR1 LGHDT, CDR2 YNNKEL (reference sequence). The CDR3 is made up of 12 amino acids. V shed 4 bases and J shed 7 bases, with 10 bases lying between them. Per the authors' pipeline: Amplifying reference gene primers gave estimates of nucleated cell counts. TCRdb's table, derived via immunoSEQ multiplex PCR, lists solely in-frame clones and lacks some. V, J and clone size are those of that table, while D and trimming were read from the DNA. The sample lists 150,000 to 250,000 clones, around 81% occurring once. Material for sequencing was PBMCs or T cells enriched from blood (not recorded which). V usage is TRBV3-1 (or the pseudogene TRBV3-2) and J usage is TRBJ2-5, with D perhaps matching TRBD2 (6 bases). This clonotype originated in a man in his forties who had recovered from COVID-19. The CDR3 is CASSLRSGTQYF. In nucleotides, the CDR3 is TGTGCCAGCAGCCTACGTAGCGGGACCCAGTACTTC.